This T cell receptor beta chain was found in a study of cytomegalovirus exposure and HLA in healthy donors. For the study at large: An early data release held approximately 85 million unique TCRs from HLA-typed donors. Overall study results and limits: The authors listed 164 TCR beta chains as cytomegalovirus-associated.

A few counts support this clone. The antigen remains unidentified. The PCR ran on 60 Vbeta and 13 Jbeta primers. TCRdb's table, derived via immunoSEQ multiplex PCR, lists solely in-frame clones and lacks some. In the table there are fewer than 110,000 clones, 79% of which are singletons. This cohort consisted of healthy bone marrow donors. V trimming: 5 bases; J trimming: 6 bases; junction bases outside the gene matches: 6. Germline V gives CDR1 SEHNR, CDR2 FQNEAQ (reference sequence). The CDR3 loop spans 13 amino acids. The receptor's source is a man aged 45-65 years in good health and CMV-seropositive. The V and J genes are TRBV7-9 and TRBJ1-2; 7 nucleotides agree with TRBD1. Material for sequencing was PBMCs. The CDR3 here is CASSTITGDGYTF. DNA of the CDR3: TGTGCCAGCAGCACTATTACAGGGGATGGCTACACCTTC.